The 10 T cell receptor beta chains in this list originate from one sample, sequenced in a study of early T cells in non-severe SARS-CoV-2 infection. MiXCR was run by TCRdb on the 5' RACE reads, yielding one entry per CDR3 protein. This table has tens of thousands of distinct CDR3 sequences, roughly 10% appearing once. The source material was whole blood. Receptors were obtained from an adult who was a healthcare worker with PCR-confirmed SARS-CoV-2 infection or an uninfected control (not recorded which).

This clonotype came up many times. The V and J genes are TRBV14 and TRBJ2-3, with a possible D match to TRBD2 (5 bases). The CDR3 contains 14 residues. V lost 9 bases, J lost 0 bases, and 13 bases lay in between. Germline assignment: CDR1 SGHDN and CDR2 FVKESK. For the CDR3, the DNA is TGTGCCAGTGGCCGAGGGCTTAGCACAGATACGCAGTATTTT. Protein sequence: CASGRGLSTDTQYF.

The rearrangement joins TRBV5-4 to TRBJ1-2, with unresolved D. This CDR3 region has 15 residues. Trimming took off 2 bases at V and 1 base at J, with 12 bases between the two ends. Germline V gene data show CDR1 as SGHNT and CDR2 as YYREEE (reference sequence). CDR3 loop: CASSFVGRINYGYTF. Written as DNA, the CDR3 is TGTGCCAGCAGCTTCGTAGGAAGGATTAACTATGGCTACACCTTC.

The rearrangement joins TRBV7-3 to TRBJ1-1; perhaps TRBD1 as D (5 bases). Germline V gives CDR1 SGHTA, CDR2 FQGTGA. CDR3 length: 13 residues. Trimming took 2 bases from V and 3 from J, leaving 7 bases between them. CDR3 DNA sequence: TGTGCCAGCAGCTTATCAGGGTACACTGAAGCTTTCTTT. This encodes CASSLSGYTEAFF.

This clonotype has a handful of counts. The genes are TRBV7-9 and TRBJ2-1, with 10 bases aligning to TRBD1. V gave up 6 bases and J gave up 6 bases; unmatched junction bases: 8. The CDR3 is 15 amino acids. Germline values: CDR1 SEHNR, CDR2 FQNEAQ (reference sequence). This chain's CDR3 is CASRQRDRGTNEQFF. CDR3 DNA sequence: TGTGCCAGCAGGCAACGGGACAGGGGAACCAATGAGCAGTTCTTC.

The chain is built from TRBV29-1 and TRBJ2-2; 7 bases align to TRBD2. Germline loops: CDR1 SQVTM, CDR2 ANQGSEA. The junction had 8 bases not matched to a gene; V was cut back by 4 bases and J by 6 bases. This CDR3 region has 14 residues. CDR3 coding DNA: TGCAGCGTTGTGCTGGCGGGAGTTCCCGGGGAGCTGTTTTTT. Translating gives CSVVLAGVPGELFF.

This clonotype was counted many times. The genes are TRBV12-3 or TRBV12-4 and TRBJ2-7, with 10 bases identical to TRBD1. The CDR3 consists of 17 residues. Trimming removed 4 bases from V and 4 bases from J; junction bases left unmatched: 13. The CDR3 region has the DNA TGTGCCAGCAGTTCAGGACAGGGGGGAGGTGATTGGTACGAGCAGTACTTC. Residues: CASSSGQGGGDWYEQYF.

This chain uses TRBV6-5 with TRBJ2-7, with 8 bases fitting TRBD1. The germline V gene has CDR1 MNHEY and CDR2 SVGAGI. The CDR3 totals 14 residues. J was trimmed by 3 bases and V by 8 bases; bases with no gene match: 9. CDR3 in amino acids: CASGAPGQVYEQYF. CDR3 coding DNA: TGTGCCAGCGGCGCTCCGGGACAGGTCTACGAGCAGTACTTC.

This clonotype has ten or more counts. The V gene is TRBV29-1, the J gene TRBJ1-5, with D possibly being TRBD1 (5 bases). Germline V gene lookup returns CDR1 SQVTM and CDR2 ANQGSEA. V was shortened by 5 bases and J by 4 bases, with 9 bases between the two germline ends. The CDR3 length is 12 residues. In DNA, the CDR3 is TGCAGCGTTTCCAGGGAAAATCAGCCCCAGCATTTT. Translating gives CSVSRENQPQHF.

The chain couples TRBV12-3 or TRBV12-4 to TRBJ2-6; D unresolved. CDR3 length: 14 amino acids. Trimming cost V 8 bases and J 3 bases, with 11 bases left between them. The CDR3 DNA sequence: TGTGCCAGCGAGTCTTGGGATGGGGCCAACGTCCTGACTTTC. It encodes CASESWDGANVLTF.

This clonotype was observed at least ten times. The chain recombines TRBV7-9 with TRBJ2-1, with 9 positions matching TRBD2. V lost 4 bases to trimming and J lost 10 bases; unmatched junction nucleotides: 8. Per germline, CDR1 SEHNR and CDR2 FQNEAQ (reference sequence). This CDR3 comprises 14 residues. CDR3 residues: CASSSQRGEDEQFF. CDR3 nucleotides: TGTGCCAGCAGCTCCCAGCGGGGGGAGGACGAGCAGTTCTTC.